This T cell receptor (beta chain) was retrieved from a study of CD39 and CD103 CD8 tumor-infiltrating T cells (dated by TCRdb to 2016 to 2019). Notes on the research overall: An HPV-positive HNSCC, an HPV-negative HNSCC, an ovarian cancer and a melanoma patient were represented in the repertoire comparisons shown. TCRbeta CDR3 deep sequencing compared repertoires of CD8 TIL subsets defined by CD103 and CD39 with peripheral memory CD8 T cells. Findings and caveats that apply to the study as a whole: Compared with DN and SP CD8 TILs and with blood memory CD8 T cells, DP CD8 TILs appeared more oligoclonal, with the top 30 clonotypes covering roughly 50-90%. Clonotypes from DP TILs were seldom detected in blood or uninvolved lymph node, while clonotypes from DN TILs overlapped to a large extent with peripheral memory CD8 repertoires.

With regard to this clone: Its antigen remains unidentified. No qualities accompany the bases; no much larger clone lies one base away.

Patients were not receiving therapy at sample collection, though earlier treatments ranged from chemotherapy, radiotherapy, surgery and immunotherapy to none. After thawing, cells went through T lymphocyte enrichment using a negative-selection kit, with EpCAM beads added for tumor-infiltrating lymphocytes. Memory CD8 T cells were sorted as CD8+CD4-CD45RA- cells regardless of CCR7 expression. Peripheral blood mononuclear cells were isolated by Ficoll-Paque PLUS gradient and cryopreserved before analysis. Populations were sorted on a FACSAria II to over 98% purity, and cell pellets were frozen without culture for TCR sequencing. For each subset, between roughly 10,000 and 100,000 sorted cells were used for genomic DNA extraction with the DNeasy Blood and Tissue Kit. The TCRbeta V-J or V-D-J regions were sequenced and mapped through the immunoSEQ service, and coverage above 10x per sample was achieved. The authors' pipeline ran thus. Analysis was limited to productive rearrangements exported from the immunoSEQ Analyzer platform, and clonality was evaluated on the 500 most abundant clones. The Morisita-Horn similarity index and the Jaccard index were used to quantify repertoire overlap between populations. Morisita-Horn similarity between CD8 T-cell subset TCR repertoires was measured in several cancer patients. As stored in TCRdb, this immuneACCESS dataset retains in-frame rearrangements with V and J assigned. A fraction of the clones does not appear; measured against another copy, unresolved V genes explain less than half of the discrepancy, and the remainder lacks a known reason. That table is the source of V, J and clone size, and D and trimming were worked out from the DNA. The sample table records roughly 5,100 clones; around 66% of these occur just once. 9% to 15% of the sample belongs to the ten largest clones.

The TCR was taken from a human donor with head and neck squamous cell carcinoma. The sample consisted of CD8+ T cells sorted from blood. The sample's cell subset or site label, in plain terms: total memory CD8 T cells (CD45RA-CCR7+/-) from blood or uninvolved lymph node.

The DNA reads TGTGCCAGCAGTTTACTCCCAAACAGTCCCTCCTACGAGCAGTACTTC. Its protein reads: CASSLLPNSPSYEQYF. The sequence is built from TRBV27 and TRBJ2-7; the D gene assignment is ambiguous. The germline V gene (reference sequence) supplies CDR1 MNHEY and CDR2 SMNVEV. The V end loses 2 bases and the J end loses 0 bases, and a stretch of 14 bases separates them. Spanning cysteine to phenylalanine, the CDR3 consists of 16 amino acids. Solely the CDR3 DNA is kept, with 48 bases framed from the first base.